One and the same sample provided the 30 T cell receptor beta chains below, sequenced in a study of T-cell reconstitution after alpha-beta-depleted transplantation in children. TCRbeta library preparation incorporated unique molecular identifiers. TCRdb used MiXCR to reprocess the PCR reads, holding one entry per CDR3 protein. The data contain about 200,000 distinct CDR3 sequences, roughly 15% of them seen just once; the ten biggest clones take up around 14%. The material sequenced was PBMCs from the stem cell graft donor, taken from the stem cell graft. The receptors here all came from a human donor who donated a stem cell graft to a child with acute lymphoblastic leukemia.

The sample holds many counts of this clonotype. The V call is TRBV12-3 or TRBV12-4, the J call TRBJ1-1, with D unclear. The CDR3 contains 12 residues. V lost 2 bases and J lost 5, with 6 bases in between. CDR3 sequence reads: CASSLSGTEAFF. CDR3 sequence (DNA): TGTGCCAGCAGTTTATCGGGAACTGAAGCTTTCTTT.

This clonotype was observed many times. The chain recombines TRBV11-2 with TRBJ1-1; no reliable D call. Trimming pared 1 base from V and 3 bases from J, leaving 6 bases between. The CDR3 spans 13 residues. CDR1 and CDR2 (germline): SGHAT, FQNNGV. This chain's CDR3 is CASSLVRDTEAFF. CDR3 DNA sequence: TGTGCCAGCAGCTTAGTTAGAGACACTGAAGCTTTCTTT.

A word on this clonotype: Compared with germline, one end of the junction differs, possibly owing to a read error. The chain is built from TRBV11-2 and TRBJ2-1, with 8 positions matching TRBD2. The germline CDR1 and CDR2 sequences are SGHAT and FQNNGV. The CDR3 is 11 residues long. In DNA, the CDR3 is TGTGCCAGCAGCTTAGGAGCCGGGAGGGCCTTC. Its translation is CASSLGAGRAF.

The chain recombines TRBV13 with TRBJ2-5; 8 bases are a match to TRBD1. J gave up 5 bases and V 1 base, and 6 bases lay outside the gene matches. The CDR3 loop spans 15 amino acids. Germline V lookup: CDR1 PRHDT, CDR2 FYEKMQ (reference sequence). The CDR3 is CASSLARDRRETQYF. In DNA, the CDR3 is TGTGCCAGCAGCTTAGCCCGGGACAGGAGGGAGACCCAGTACTTC.

The chain recombines TRBV28 with TRBJ1-3, with a weak D call TRBD1 (6 bases). Deletions cut 4 bases from V and 4 bases from J, with 11 bases between. There are 14 residues in the CDR3. The germline CDR1 and CDR2 sequences are MDHEN and SYDVKM. The CDR3 region is CASSSRGRGNTIYF. The CDR3 region has the DNA TGTGCCAGCAGTTCAAGGGGGAGAGGAAACACCATATATTTT.

Ten or more counts support this clonotype. The V call is TRBV12-3 or TRBV12-4, the J call TRBJ1-1; the match to TRBD1 covers 7 bases. The V and J ends lost 6 bases and 1 base, in that order; junction bases with no gene match: 8. CDR3 length: 15 residues. The CDR3 here is CASSRQGGRNTEAFF. DNA for the CDR3: TGTGCCAGCAGCCGTCAGGGGGGGAGGAACACTGAAGCTTTCTTT.

This clonotype appeared many times. This chain links TRBV24-1 with TRBJ2-2, with D perhaps being TRBD1 or TRBD2 (5 bases each). Germline V gene data show CDR1 as KGHDR and CDR2 as SFDVKD. CDR3 length equals 15 residues. Trimming left V 7 bases short and J 1 base short, with 12 bases between. The CDR3 is CATSSGTLNTGELFF. In DNA form, the CDR3 reads TGTGCCACCAGCTCCGGGACCTTGAACACCGGGGAGCTGTTTTTT.

A word on this clonotype: This may come from a read error, since a much larger clone is one base off. This chain connects TRBV6-1 to TRBJ1-1, with D perhaps matching TRBD1 (6 bases). The CDR3 is 13 residues long. CDR1 and CDR2 (germline): MNHNS, SASEGT. In DNA form, the CDR3 reads TGTTCCAGCAGTGACGGGGGCACCACTGAAGCTTTCTTT. This gives the protein CSSSDGGTTEAFF.

In its sample, this clonotype was seen many times. V and J are TRBV12-3 or TRBV12-4 and TRBJ1-1; possibly TRBD1 for D (6 bases). The V gene lost 5 bases and the J gene lost 0 bases, with 13 bases spanning the gap. The CDR3 totals 15 residues. The CDR3 DNA reads as TGTGCCAGCAGTACAGGGCACTTCATGAACACTGAAGCTTTCTTT. Its protein product is CASSTGHFMNTEAFF.

This clonotype was recorded at least ten times. The V call is TRBV5-5, the J call TRBJ2-3; 8 bases map to TRBD2. V was clipped by 0 bases and J by 6 bases; unmatched bases: 9. The CDR3 has 16 amino acids. Looked up from germline, CDR1 is SGHKS and CDR2 is YYEKEE (reference sequence). Written as DNA, the CDR3 is TGTGCCAGCAGCTTGGAAGGTAGCGGGACGGGTGATACGCAGTATTTT. Protein sequence: CASSLEGSGTGDTQYF.

The sample holds many counts of this clonotype. The CDR3 region has the DNA TGCAGTGCTAGGATGGCTAGCGATAGCACAGATACGCAGTATTTT. Amino acid sequence: CSARMASDSTDTQYF. The chain links TRBV20-1 to TRBJ2-3; TRBD2 might be the D (6 bases). Germline assignment: CDR1 DFQATT and CDR2 SNEGSKA (reference sequence). V lost 3 bases and J 0 bases, leaving 13 bases between the germline ends. The CDR3 contains 15 residues.

This clonotype was counted many times. The chain employs TRBV18 and TRBJ2-7, with D possibly being TRBD2 (5 bases). The CDR3 totals 13 residues. Germline V gene data show CDR1 as KGHSH and CDR2 as LQKENI. Trimming removed 4 bases from V and 4 bases from J, with 11 bases in between. The CDR3, as DNA: TGTGCCAGCTCACTGCTTGAGGGTTACGAGCAGTACTTC. This gives the protein CASSLLEGYEQYF.

This clonotype was counted a few times. The CDR3 region is CSARARQGASYEQYF. In nucleotides, the CDR3 is TGCAGTGCTAGAGCTCGACAGGGGGCCTCCTACGAGCAGTACTTC. J is TRBJ2-7 and V is TRBV20-1, with TRBD1 matching 10 bases. With V trimmed by 1 base and J by 0 bases, 3 bases remained unmatched. Germline loops: CDR1 DFQATT, CDR2 SNEGSKA (reference sequence). The CDR3 length is 15 residues.

This clonotype was picked up many times. This chain joins TRBV5-1 and TRBJ1-1; the D is unclear. This CDR3 spans 14 amino acids. Germline assignment: CDR1 SGHRS and CDR2 YFSETQ. The V end lost 0 bases, the J end lost 7 bases, and 13 bases lay between the germline ends. CDR3 in amino acids: CASSLAGWASEAFF. CDR3 nucleotide sequence: TGCGCCAGCAGCTTGGCCGGTTGGGCGAGTGAAGCTTTCTTT.

This clonotype has more than one count but fewer than ten. The chain combines TRBV5-1 with TRBJ2-3, with D unresolved. Per germline, CDR1 SGHRS and CDR2 YFSETQ. Trimming pared 0 bases from V and 9 bases from J, leaving 14 bases between. CDR3 length equals 14 residues. The CDR3 is CASSLGVTAGTQYF. Here the CDR3 DNA reads TGCGCCAGCAGCTTGGGGGTTACGGCCGGGACGCAGTATTTT.

This clonotype was recorded many times. The gene calls are TRBV7-9 and TRBJ2-1; a possible D gene is TRBD2 (5 bases). There are 13 residues in the CDR3. In germline, CDR1 is SEHNR, CDR2 FQNEAQ (reference sequence). Between the trimmed V and J ends, which lost 6 bases and 10 bases, there was a span of 16 bases. The CDR3 is CASSPAGLGEQFF. The CDR3 region has the DNA TGTGCCAGCAGTCCCGCGGGCTTGGGCGAGCAGTTCTTC.

This clonotype showed up just a few times. The rearrangement links TRBV12-3 or TRBV12-4 to TRBJ1-2, with D unclear. V lost 1 base and J 2 bases, leaving 11 bases between the germline ends. The CDR3 contains 15 residues. In DNA, the CDR3 is TGTGCCAGCAGTTTAGAACCAAAAGCCAACTATGGCTACACCTTC. It codes for CASSLEPKANYGYTF.

J is TRBJ2-7 and V is TRBV11-2; D remains ambiguous. V was pared by 5 bases and J by 0 bases, with 14 bases between. Germline V gene lookup returns CDR1 SGHAT and CDR2 FQNNGV. CDR3 length: 15 amino acids. DNA of the CDR3: TGTGCCAGCAGCCGAGGCGGCGGTACCTCCTACGAGCAGTACTTC. It specifies CASSRGGGTSYEQYF.

This clonotype was recorded at least ten times. The chain carries TRBV12-3 or TRBV12-4 and TRBJ2-7; D might be TRBD2 (5 bases). V was trimmed by 5 bases and J by 4 bases, leaving 15 bases between them. The CDR3 extends over 14 amino acids. The CDR3 is CASSSTVGGYEQYF. The CDR3, as DNA: TGTGCCAGCAGTAGTACAGTTGGAGGTTACGAGCAGTACTTC.

Details on this clonotype: Being one base from a much bigger clone, this may be a read error. The rearrangement joins TRBV12-3 or TRBV12-4 to TRBJ2-7, with TRBD1 identical over 7 bases. The CDR3 consists of 13 residues. Unmatched junction bases numbered 9, after V lost 6 bases and J lost 7 bases. This CDR3 is CASSIRQGQEQYF. In nucleotides, the CDR3 is TGTGCCAGCAGCATCCGACAGGGACAAGAGCAGTACTTC.

This clonotype was seen at least ten times. This sequence joins TRBV5-1 and TRBJ2-7; the D gene could be TRBD1 or TRBD2 (7 bases each). The V end was cut by 4 bases, the J end by 5 bases, with 16 bases between. The CDR3 is made up of 14 amino acids. Germline CDR1 is SGHRS and CDR2 is YFSETQ. The CDR3 region is CASSHRDSGDEQYF. DNA for the CDR3: TGCGCCAGCAGCCACCGGGACAGCGGGGACGAGCAGTACTTC.

This clonotype was detected ten times or more. The rearrangement joins TRBV12-3 or TRBV12-4 to TRBJ2-2, with D maybe TRBD2 (6 bases). This CDR3 spans 13 amino acids. V was pared by 6 bases and J by 8 bases, with 13 bases between. The CDR3 here is CASREGLVGELFF. Here the CDR3 DNA reads TGTGCCAGCAGGGAGGGTCTGGTGGGGGAGCTGTTTTTT.

The rearrangement links TRBV10-3 to TRBJ2-7; TRBD1 aligns across 11 bases. The CDR3 is 12 amino acids. In germline, CDR1 is ENHRY, CDR2 SYGVKD. V shed 8 bases, J shed 3 bases, and the junction held 0 bases outside the gene matches. CDR3: CAIGTGGYEQYF. The CDR3 DNA reads as TGTGCCATCGGGACAGGGGGCTACGAGCAGTACTTC.

This clonotype was counted many times. This sequence joins TRBV30 and TRBJ1-1; D remains unclear. Germline V gives CDR1 GTSNPN, CDR2 SVGIG (reference sequence). The CDR3 is 11 residues long. V was trimmed by 7 bases and J by 1 base, leaving 7 bases between them. DNA of the CDR3: TGTGCCTTTGAAAGGAACACTGAAGCTTTCTTT. Encoded protein: CAFERNTEAFF.

This clonotype was seen repeatedly, ten times or more. The chain's CDR3 is CASSFGQGAPSGNTIYF. In DNA, the CDR3 is TGTGCCAGCAGTTTTGGACAGGGGGCTCCCTCTGGAAACACCATATATTTT. The chain uses TRBV6-5 and TRBJ1-3, with TRBD1 identical over 11 bases. J gave up 0 bases and V 4 bases, and 5 bases lay outside the gene matches. The CDR3 has 17 residues. Germline values: CDR1 MNHEY, CDR2 SVGAGI.

This clonotype was observed many times. The V gene is TRBV5-5, the J gene TRBJ1-5; D might be TRBD1 (5 bases). This CDR3 contains 15 residues. Trimming removed 4 bases at V and 1 base at J, with 12 bases between. Germline V CDR1 and CDR2: SGHKS, YYEKEE (reference sequence). The CDR3 is CASSPGRTSNQPQHF. The DNA for the CDR3 is TGTGCCAGCAGCCCAGGGCGGACGAGCAATCAGCCCCAGCATTTT.

This clonotype was recorded many times. The gene calls are TRBV6-1 and TRBJ2-5, with D hard to call. Between the trimmed V and J ends, which lost 6 bases and 2 bases, there was a span of 13 bases. The CDR3 sequence is 14 residues long. The germline CDR1 and CDR2 sequences are MNHNS and SASEGT. The CDR3, as DNA: TGTGCCAGCAGAGCAGCCAGCGAACAAGAGACCCAGTACTTC. This encodes CASRAASEQETQYF.

This clonotype showed up many times. The chain employs TRBV11-3 and TRBJ1-6; TRBD1 is a possible D gene (6 bases). CDR3 size: 14 residues. The germline V gene has CDR1 SGHNT and CDR2 YENEEA. With 3 bases removed from V and 7 bases from J, the gap between germline ends came to 10 bases. The CDR3 DNA sequence: TGTGCCAGCAGCTTCGACAGGAGAAATTCACCCCTCCACTTT. This encodes CASSFDRRNSPLHF.

This clonotype was recorded at least ten times. The chain carries TRBV6-2 or TRBV6-3 and TRBJ2-1; no firm D call. The CDR3 covers 15 residues. Trimming left V 4 bases short and J 1 base short, with 11 bases between. Per germline, CDR1 MNHEY and CDR2 SVGEGT. CDR3 coding DNA: TGTGCCAGCAGTTCCTTATCCGGGTCCTACAATGAGCAGTTCTTC. Protein: CASSSLSGSYNEQFF.

In its sample, this clonotype was seen many times. CDR3 protein: CASSTRQGAHEQYF. Here the CDR3 DNA reads TGTGCCAGCAGCACAAGACAGGGGGCCCACGAGCAGTACTTC. The chain links TRBV6-1 to TRBJ2-7; 10 bases fit TRBD1. Losses at the gene ends were 6 bases for V and 5 bases for J; bases not matched to a gene: 7. Germline CDR1 and CDR2: MNHNS and SASEGT. The length of the CDR3 is 14 residues.